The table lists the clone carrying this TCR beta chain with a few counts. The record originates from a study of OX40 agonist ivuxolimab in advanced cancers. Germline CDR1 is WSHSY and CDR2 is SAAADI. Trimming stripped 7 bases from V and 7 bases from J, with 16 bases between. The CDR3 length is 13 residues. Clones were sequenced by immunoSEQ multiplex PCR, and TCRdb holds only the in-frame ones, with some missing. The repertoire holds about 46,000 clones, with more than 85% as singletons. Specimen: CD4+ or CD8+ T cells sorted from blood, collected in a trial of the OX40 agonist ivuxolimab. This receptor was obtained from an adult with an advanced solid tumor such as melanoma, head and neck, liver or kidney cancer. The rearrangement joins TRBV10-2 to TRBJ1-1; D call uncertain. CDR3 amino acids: CASTWAVAGEAFF. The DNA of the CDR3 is TGCGCCAGCACCTGGGCCGTCGCGGGTGAAGCTTTCTTT.